The 25 T cell receptor beta chains in this list originate from one sample, sequenced in a study of CD8 T cells in ankylosing spondylitis. General study findings and limits: One TCR beta motif, made up of several highly homologous variants, appeared characteristic of ankylosing spondylitis blood.

No antigen has been identified for these receptors. TCRdb used MiXCR to reprocess the 5' RACE reads, holding one entry per CDR3 protein. The sample consists of tens of thousands of distinct CDR3 sequences, roughly 10% of them appearing once. Sequencing was performed on blood, either unsorted or a sorted T cell fraction (not recorded which). These receptors all stem from a male donor with ankylosing spondylitis.

This clonotype was seen a handful of times. This chain links TRBV5-6 with TRBJ2-1; possible D gene TRBD2, 6 bases. Trimming stripped 4 bases from V and 2 bases from J, with 13 bases between. The germline V gene encodes CDR1 SGHDT and CDR2 YYEEEE. The CDR3 totals 15 residues. The CDR3 region has the DNA TGTGCCAGCAGCCCGGGAGTTGCAGCCTACAATGAGCAGTTCTTC. Protein sequence: CASSPGVAAYNEQFF.

This clonotype was counted many times. The rearrangement joins TRBV24-1 to TRBJ2-1; a possible D gene is TRBD1 (5 bases). Germline-derived CDR1 and CDR2 are KGHDR and SFDVKD. This CDR3 has 13 residues. Trimming stripped 5 bases from V and 1 base from J, with 5 bases between. The CDR3 DNA sequence: TGTGCCACCAGTGCAGGGTCCTACAATGAGCAGTTCTTC. Its protein product is CATSAGSYNEQFF.

This sequence joins TRBV5-1 and TRBJ2-5; 13 bases match TRBD2. The germline CDR1 and CDR2 sequences are SGHRS and YFSETQ. The ends lost 4 bases at V and 4 bases at J; junction bases unmatched: 7. CDR3 length: 16 amino acids. CDR3 loop: CASSPTSGRLRETQYF. CDR3 sequence (DNA): TGCGCCAGCAGCCCGACTAGCGGGAGGTTGAGAGAGACCCAGTACTTC.

The V gene is TRBV20-1, the J gene TRBJ2-1, with 7 bases lining up with TRBD2. In germline, CDR1 is DFQATT, CDR2 SNEGSKA (reference sequence). V lost 6 bases and J lost 5; bases outside the gene matches: 10. The CDR3 is 14 residues long. The CDR3 DNA follows: TGCAGTGCGCCGGGAGGTCTAGCTAACAATGAGCAGTTCTTC. It translates to CSAPGGLANNEQFF.

This clonotype appeared many times. V usage is TRBV12-3 or TRBV12-4 and J usage is TRBJ2-3; 9 bases are a match to TRBD1. The CDR3 extends over 15 amino acids. The trim removed 6 bases at V and 3 bases at J, leaving 7 bases unmatched. The CDR3 loop is CASRYTGGGTDTQYF. CDR3 nucleotides: TGTGCCAGCAGATACACAGGGGGCGGGACAGATACGCAGTATTTT.

V and J are TRBV12-3 or TRBV12-4 and TRBJ1-1; 9 bases agree with TRBD1. There are 14 residues in the CDR3. Trimming at V came to 5 bases and at J to 3 bases, leaving 4 bases not matched to a gene. This chain's CDR3 is CASSATGGYTEAFF. The CDR3 nucleotides are TGTGCCAGCAGTGCGACAGGGGGGTACACTGAAGCTTTCTTT.

The rearrangement joins TRBV7-9 to TRBJ2-1; D uncertain. Trimming removed 1 base at V and 5 bases at J, with 9 bases between. The CDR3 has 14 residues. CDR1 and CDR2 from the germline V gene are SEHNR and FQNEAQ (reference sequence). The CDR3 bases are TGTGCCAGCAGCTTAGGATCATTGAACAATGAGCAGTTCTTC. Translating gives CASSLGSLNNEQFF.

This clonotype was observed many times. This chain links TRBV14 with TRBJ2-1; D is unclear. With 2 bases removed from V and 8 bases from J, the gap between germline ends came to 13 bases. Germline CDR1 SGHDN, CDR2 FVKESK. This CDR3 contains 14 residues. The CDR3 spells CASSQFPSTYEQFF. The CDR3 DNA is TGTGCCAGCAGCCAATTCCCCTCAACTTATGAGCAGTTCTTC.

In regard to this clonotype: With a much larger clone just one base away, this may be a read error. The chain couples TRBV11-1 to TRBJ1-1; TRBD1 might be the D (6 bases). CDR3 length: 15 residues. The germline gives CDR1 SGHAT, CDR2 FQDESV (reference sequence). DNA for the CDR3: TGTGTCAGCAGCCCCGGGGGCGGGATGAACACTGAAGCTTTCTTT. Translating gives CVSSPGGGMNTEAFF.

This clonotype was counted ten times or more. One end of the junction does not line up with germline, which may come from a read error. V gene TRBV11-2 combines with J gene TRBJ2-1, with D possibly TRBD1 on 5 matching bases. Germline V gene data show CDR1 as SGHAT and CDR2 as FQNNGV. CDR3 length equals 12 residues. The CDR3 sequence: CASSLGVNEQFF. As DNA, the CDR3 is TGTGCCAGCAGTTTAGGGGTCAATGAGCAGTTCTTC.

This clonotype showed up many times. This chain joins TRBV2 and TRBJ1-6, with D perhaps TRBD1 (6 bases). From germline, CDR1 is SNHLY and CDR2 FYNNEI. Trimming removed 1 base from V and 7 bases from J, with 11 bases in between. CDR3 size: 15 residues. CDR3 in amino acids: CASSEGQGYNSPLHF. The CDR3 coding sequence is TGTGCCAGCAGTGAAGGGCAGGGGTACAATTCACCCCTCCACTTT.

There are many counts of this clonotype. This CDR3 is CASSLAITSTDTQYF. For the CDR3, the DNA is TGTGCCAGCAGCTTAGCGATAACTAGTACAGATACGCAGTATTTT. The chain has TRBV7-9 and TRBJ2-3; maybe TRBD2 (5 bases). The ends were cut back, 0 bases at V and 3 bases at J, with 10 bases in the middle. Germline V gene lookup returns CDR1 SEHNR and CDR2 FQNEAQ (reference sequence). The CDR3 runs to 15 residues.

The chain uses TRBV4-1 and TRBJ1-4, with TRBD1 as a possible D gene (6 bases). V shed 3 bases and J shed 0 bases, with 11 bases lying between them. From germline, CDR1 is MGHRA and CDR2 YSYEKL. The CDR3 is 16 residues long. The CDR3 sequence: CASSQRGEATNEKLFF. The CDR3 DNA is TGCGCCAGCAGCCAGAGGGGGGAGGCAACTAATGAAAAACTGTTTTTT.

This clonotype was seen many times. This chain connects TRBV11-1 to TRBJ2-1, with 9 positions matching TRBD2. The CDR3 has 21 amino acids. Looked up from germline, CDR1 is SGHAT and CDR2 is FQDESV (reference sequence). Trimming cost V 6 bases and J 6 bases; bases outside gene matches: 27. The CDR3 loop reads CASRPGRGTTIGTSFGNEQFF. As DNA, the CDR3 is TGTGCCAGCAGACCTGGGAGGGGGACCACCATCGGGACTAGCTTCGGCAATGAGCAGTTCTTC.

This clonotype was detected many times. The rearrangement uses TRBV7-6 and TRBJ2-1; the match to TRBD2 covers 7 bases. V lost 0 bases to trimming and J lost 6 bases; unmatched junction nucleotides: 5. There are 15 residues in the CDR3. The germline V gene encodes CDR1 SGHVS and CDR2 FNYEAQ. CDR3 protein: CASSLASGSINEQFF. CDR3 bases: TGTGCCAGCAGCTTAGCTAGCGGGTCTATCAATGAGCAGTTCTTC.

This clonotype occurred a few times. This chain links TRBV13 with TRBJ1-1; no reliable D call. Trimming stripped 2 bases from V and 7 bases from J, with 11 bases between. The germline gives CDR1 PRHDT, CDR2 FYEKMQ (reference sequence). CDR3 length: 13 amino acids. This chain's CDR3 is CASSLSRPSEAFF. DNA for the CDR3: TGTGCCAGCAGCTTATCGCGGCCTAGTGAAGCTTTCTTT.

The sample holds many counts of this clonotype. The V call is TRBV3-1, the J call TRBJ2-7; 10 bases map to TRBD1. CDR1 and CDR2 (germline): LGHDT, YNNKEL (reference sequence). V shed 0 bases and J 2 bases; nucleotides not matched to a gene: 4. This CDR3 is 16 amino acids long. CDR3 bases: TGTGCCAGCAGCCAAGATGACAGGGGGCTCACCTACGAGCAGTACTTC. It specifies CASSQDDRGLTYEQYF.

In its sample, this clonotype was seen a few times. This chain uses TRBV4-1 with TRBJ2-1, with D maybe TRBD2 (6 bases). Between the trimmed V and J ends, which lost 0 bases and 1 base, there was a span of 19 bases. Germline CDR1 and CDR2: MGHRA and YSYEKL. There are 19 residues in the CDR3. In DNA, the CDR3 is TGCGCCAGCAGCCAAGATATGGGGAGTCAGGGACTTTCCTACAATGAGCAGTTCTTC. Encoded protein: CASSQDMGSQGLSYNEQFF.

At least ten counts were recorded for this clonotype. The chain has TRBV5-6 and TRBJ1-1, with D hard to call. The germline V gene has CDR1 SGHDT and CDR2 YYEEEE. V lost 0 bases to trimming and J lost 3 bases, with 3 bases between them. This CDR3 has 12 amino acids. The CDR3 coding sequence is TGTGCCAGCAGCTTGGGGGACACTGAAGCTTTCTTT. Its protein product is CASSLGDTEAFF.

This clonotype was recorded a few times. This sequence joins TRBV27 and TRBJ2-1; 11 nucleotides line up with TRBD1. The germline CDR1 and CDR2 sequences are MNHEY and SMNVEV (reference sequence). Trimming cost V 7 bases and J 8 bases; bases outside gene matches: 10. The CDR3 covers 15 residues. The CDR3 DNA follows: TGTGCCAGCACCTCCGGGACAGGGGGATGGGATGAGCAGTTCTTC. It codes for CASTSGTGGWDEQFF.

This clonotype occurred a few times. V gene TRBV27 combines with J gene TRBJ2-3; D is perhaps TRBD2 (6 bases). Germline-derived CDR1 and CDR2 are MNHEY and SMNVEV (reference sequence). Trimming removed 3 bases at V and 0 bases at J, with 10 bases between. This CDR3 has 15 residues. The CDR3 reads CASSFSGSSTDTQYF. In DNA form, the CDR3 reads TGTGCCAGCAGTTTTAGCGGCTCTAGCACAGATACGCAGTATTTT.

V is TRBV5-1 and J is TRBJ1-2; TRBD1 might be the D (5 bases). The length of the CDR3 is 13 residues. From germline, CDR1 is SGHRS and CDR2 YFSETQ. The V end lost 1 base, the J end lost 5 bases, and 9 bases lay between the germline ends. CDR3 in amino acids: CASSLYSGYGYTF. As DNA, the CDR3 is TGCGCCAGCAGCTTGTACTCAGGGTATGGCTACACCTTC.

Only a few counts were recorded for this clonotype. The chain joins TRBV7-9 to TRBJ2-1; D tentatively reads TRBD1 or TRBD2 (5 bases each). Trimming took 0 bases from V and 5 from J, leaving 14 bases between them. This CDR3 contains 16 residues. Looked up from germline, CDR1 is SEHNR and CDR2 is FQNEAQ (reference sequence). The CDR3 nucleotides are TGTGCCAGCAGCTTAGCGAGGGGTACCGGGGACAATGAGCAGTTCTTC. This codes for CASSLARGTGDNEQFF.

This clonotype was observed many times. V gene TRBV19 combines with J gene TRBJ1-1; D ambiguous. V was shortened by 7 bases and J by 1 base, with 7 bases between the two germline ends. From germline, CDR1 is LNHDA and CDR2 SQIVND (reference sequence). The CDR3 is made up of 12 amino acids. Here the CDR3 reads CASNEWNTEAFF. CDR3 in DNA: TGTGCCAGTAACGAGTGGAACACTGAAGCTTTCTTT.

This clonotype was found many times. The chain employs TRBV12-3 or TRBV12-4 and TRBJ2-5; no clear D gene. The V end lost 7 bases, the J end lost 1 base, and 10 bases lay between the germline ends. The CDR3 is 13 residues long. The CDR3 DNA sequence: TGTGCCAGCAACCTTGGGCCCCAAGAGACCCAGTACTTC. This encodes CASNLGPQETQYF.